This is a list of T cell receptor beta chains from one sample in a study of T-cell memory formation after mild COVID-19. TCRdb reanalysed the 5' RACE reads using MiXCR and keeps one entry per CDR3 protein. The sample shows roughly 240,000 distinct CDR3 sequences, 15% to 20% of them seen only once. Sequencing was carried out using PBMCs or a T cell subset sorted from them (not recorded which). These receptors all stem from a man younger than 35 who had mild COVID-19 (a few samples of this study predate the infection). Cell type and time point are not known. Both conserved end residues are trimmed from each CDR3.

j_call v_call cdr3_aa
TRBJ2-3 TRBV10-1 ASGHARGSTDTQY
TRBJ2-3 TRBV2 ASRDRGSADTQY
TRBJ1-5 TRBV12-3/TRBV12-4 ASRAPEDGQPQH
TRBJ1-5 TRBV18 ASSPQGAGSNQPQH
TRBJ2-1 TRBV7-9 ASSKTSGGGNEQF
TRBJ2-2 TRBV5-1 ASSLDQIHTGELF
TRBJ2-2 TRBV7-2 ASILTGLTGELF
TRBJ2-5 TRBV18 ASSSSDETQY
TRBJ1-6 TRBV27 ASSLGGLNSPLH
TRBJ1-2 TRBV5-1 ASSGTGGRGANYGYT
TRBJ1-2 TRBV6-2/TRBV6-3 ASHRTGDYGYT
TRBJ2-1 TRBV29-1 SVEGDRGPNEQF
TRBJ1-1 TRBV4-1 ASSQEGTLGTEAF
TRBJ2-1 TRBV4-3 ASSQLAGGPDEQF
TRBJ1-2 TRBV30 AWSRDRGAVIYGYT
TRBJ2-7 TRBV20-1 SADRTGNEQY
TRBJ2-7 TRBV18 ASSPDSPITYEQY
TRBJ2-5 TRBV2 ANGIRLAGETQY
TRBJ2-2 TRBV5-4 ASRMRGIPATGELF
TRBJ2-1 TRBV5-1 ASSLQGIYNEQF
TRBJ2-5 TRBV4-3 ASSLTTGAGETQY
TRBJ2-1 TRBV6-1 ASSVHSGVSYNEQF
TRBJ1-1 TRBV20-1 SARPRQNTEAF
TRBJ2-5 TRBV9 ASSEPGTGQETQY
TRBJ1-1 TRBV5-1 ASSLEGGTGEAF
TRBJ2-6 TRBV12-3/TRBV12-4 ASTIIASGANVLT
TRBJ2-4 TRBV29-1 SGRDKNIQY
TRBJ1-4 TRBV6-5 ASSYQTGSDEKLF
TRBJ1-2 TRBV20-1 SARGDYEHYGYT